This entry lists 23 T cell receptor beta chains sequenced from one sample in a study of identical twins. TCRdb itself ran the 5' RACE reads through MiXCR, one entry per CDR3 protein. Seen here are 460,000 or so distinct CDR3 sequences, 11% to 15% observed once, and the top ten hold about 0.52%. These data also featured in a second study, about yellow fever vaccine responses in identical twins.

The sequenced sample was CD4+ T cells sorted from blood. These receptors were obtained from a woman younger than 35 in good health.

The chain combines TRBV7-7 with TRBJ2-1, with a tentative D call TRBD2 (6 bases). CDR1 and CDR2 from the germline V gene are SSHAT and FNYEAQ (reference sequence). The CDR3 runs 13 residues. Written as DNA, the CDR3 is TGTGCTAGCCCCGGGAGCTCCTACAATGAGCAGTTCTTC. This codes for CASPGSSYNEQFF.

This clonotype came up a few times. The rearrangement joins TRBV12-3 or TRBV12-4 to TRBJ1-4; TRBD1 aligns across 10 bases. The CDR3 has 15 residues. J gave up 8 bases and V 8 bases, and 11 bases lay outside the gene matches. This chain's CDR3 is CASGTGDLAGEKLFF. The CDR3 coding sequence is TGTGCCAGCGGGACAGGGGATCTGGCCGGCGAAAAACTGTTTTTT.

This clonotype was counted only a few times. This chain's CDR3 is CSARELADYEQYF. The CDR3 DNA follows: TGCAGTGCTAGAGAACTAGCAGACTACGAGCAGTACTTC. The chain links TRBV20-1 to TRBJ2-7; TRBD2 is a possible D gene (6 bases). The CDR3 has 13 amino acids. Germline lookup yields CDR1 DFQATT and CDR2 SNEGSKA (reference sequence). Trimming shortened V by 0 bases and J by 3 bases, and 9 bases separated the two germline ends.

This clonotype was found many times. This chain uses TRBV12-3 or TRBV12-4 with TRBJ1-6; D is undetermined. The CDR3 loop spans 13 amino acids. V was clipped by 3 bases and J by 7 bases, with 7 bases between them. The CDR3 loop is CASSLSENSPLHF. CDR3 bases: TGTGCCAGCAGTTTGAGTGAGAATTCACCCCTCCACTTT.

This rearrangement joins TRBV5-5 to TRBJ1-1; 8 nucleotides align to TRBD1. V shed 4 bases and J 4 bases; nucleotides not matched to a gene: 9. The CDR3 consists of 15 residues. Germline CDR1 and CDR2: SGHKS and YYEKEE (reference sequence). CDR3 in DNA: TGTGCCAGCAGCCCGGACAGGGCGAGGGGCACTGAAGCTTTCTTT. This translates into CASSPDRARGTEAFF.

This clonotype was seen a few times. This rearrangement joins TRBV29-1 to TRBJ1-6; the D is unclear. The ends were cut back, 4 bases at V and 7 bases at J, with 11 bases in the middle. The CDR3 has 13 residues. In germline, CDR1 is SQVTM, CDR2 ANQGSEA. This CDR3 reads CSVAAGNNSPLHF. The CDR3 DNA sequence: TGCAGCGTTGCAGCTGGGAACAATTCACCCCTCCACTTT.

This clonotype appeared a few times. The chain employs TRBV20-1 and TRBJ2-5; D is perhaps TRBD2 (5 bases). Trimming took 8 bases from V and 4 from J, leaving 17 bases between them. Per germline, CDR1 DFQATT and CDR2 SNEGSKA (reference sequence). The CDR3 extends over 13 amino acids. CDR3 DNA: TGCAGTTACAAGGAGAGGGCCCGAGAGACCCAGTACTTC. This sequence encodes CSYKERARETQYF.

This clonotype was found a few times. The gene calls are TRBV27 and TRBJ2-5; no firm D call. This CDR3 spans 13 amino acids. Germline CDR1 and CDR2: MNHEY and SMNVEV (reference sequence). V was shortened by 10 bases and J by 2 bases, with 14 bases between the two germline ends. CDR3 nucleotide sequence: TGTGCCACCTCTAGGAGTAGACAAGAGACCCAGTACTTC. Its translation is CATSRSRQETQYF.

This clonotype was observed a few times. The V and J genes are TRBV24-1 and TRBJ2-1, with unresolved D. CDR1 is KGHDR and CDR2 is SFDVKD in the germline V gene. The CDR3 has 16 residues. V lost 3 bases and J lost 3, with 14 bases in between. The DNA for the CDR3 is TGTGCCACCAGTGATCCCGGACGGCTAGGCTACAATGAGCAGTTCTTC. Its translation: CATSDPGRLGYNEQFF.

The V and J genes are TRBV19 and TRBJ1-1, with 7 nucleotides matching TRBD1. Germline trimming cut 2 bases from V and 1 base from J; bases unmatched to any gene: 7. Looked up from germline, CDR1 is LNHDA and CDR2 is SQIVND (reference sequence). The CDR3 is made up of 16 amino acids. CDR3 amino acids: CASSIPPGQPNTEAFF. CDR3 coding DNA: TGTGCCAGTAGTATACCCCCGGGACAGCCGAACACTGAAGCTTTCTTT.

This clonotype appeared a few times. The V and J genes are TRBV5-1 and TRBJ2-1; D gene uncertain. Trimming removed 6 bases from V and 0 bases from J, with 7 bases in between. Looked up from germline, CDR1 is SGHRS and CDR2 is YFSETQ. This CDR3 is 13 amino acids long. In nucleotides, the CDR3 is TGCGCCAGCACGTACGGCTCCTACAATGAGCAGTTCTTC. Translating gives CASTYGSYNEQFF.

This clonotype came up a few times. V and J are TRBV5-1 and TRBJ2-2; D may be TRBD1 or TRBD2 (5 bases each). Germline assignment: CDR1 SGHRS and CDR2 YFSETQ. The CDR3 totals 16 residues. Trimming removed 4 bases at V and 4 bases at J, with 17 bases between. The CDR3 coding sequence is TGCGCCAGCAGCACAGCCGGGACGGACATCACCGGGGAGCTGTTTTTT. It is translated as CASSTAGTDITGELFF.

This clonotype came up a few times. The V gene is TRBV28, the J gene TRBJ2-7; 7 bases agree with TRBD1. The V and J ends lost 7 bases and 3 bases, in that order; junction bases with no gene match: 6. CDR1 and CDR2 from the germline V gene are MDHEN and SYDVKM. CDR3 size: 13 residues. CDR3 amino acids: CASKETGRYEQYF. The CDR3 DNA reads TGTGCCAGCAAAGAGACAGGGCGCTACGAGCAGTACTTC.

This clonotype was detected ten times or more. This CDR3 is CAMRDSLLGEQYF. The CDR3 DNA is TGTGCCATGAGGGACAGCCTTCTCGGCGAGCAGTACTTC. The chain uses TRBV10-3 and TRBJ2-7; 7 nucleotides agree with TRBD1. V lost 9 bases to trimming and J lost 6 bases; unmatched junction nucleotides: 11. Germline V CDR1 and CDR2: ENHRY, SYGVKD. CDR3 length equals 13 residues.

This clonotype appeared a few times. DNA of the CDR3: TGTGCCAGTAGTATAATGGGGGCTGGAGCTTTCTTT. This encodes CASSIMGAGAFF. V is TRBV19 and J is TRBJ1-1, with D possibly TRBD1 on 6 matching bases. The V and J ends lost 2 bases and 10 bases respectively, with 11 bases between them. This CDR3 has 12 residues. Germline-derived CDR1 and CDR2 are LNHDA and SQIVND (reference sequence). Full variable domain (outside the CDR3, taken from reference TRBV19 and TRBJ1-1): DGGITQSPKYLFRKEGQNVTLSCEQNLNHDAMYWYRQDPGQGLRLIYYSQIVNDFQKGDIAEGYSVSREKKESFPLTVTSAQKNPTAFYLCASSIMGAGAFFGQGTRLTVV.

There are many counts of this clonotype. CDR3 sequence reads: CATSDWDYTDTQYF. CDR3 DNA: TGTGCCACCAGTGATTGGGACTACACAGATACGCAGTATTTT. The chain joins TRBV24-1 to TRBJ2-3; 7 positions agree with TRBD2. J gave up 2 bases and V 2 bases, and 0 bases lay outside the gene matches. The length of the CDR3 is 14 residues. CDR1 is KGHDR, CDR2 SFDVKD, per germline.

The gene calls are TRBV6-1 and TRBJ2-3; 9 bases are a match to TRBD2. CDR3 size: 18 residues. V shed 0 bases and J 4 bases; nucleotides not matched to a gene: 11. Germline V CDR1 and CDR2: MNHNS, SASEGT. The CDR3 DNA reads TGTGCCAGCAGTGAAGCGTTTCCGGGACTAGCTGGAGCAGATACGCAGTATTTT. Translated: CASSEAFPGLAGADTQYF.

The genes are TRBV6-1 and TRBJ2-7; the match to TRBD1 covers 11 bases. Germline V gene sequence: CDR1 MNHNS, CDR2 SASEGT. V shed 6 bases, J shed 5 bases, and the junction held 6 bases outside the gene matches. The CDR3 has 14 residues. The CDR3 coding sequence is TGTGCCAGCAGACACCGGGACAGGGGGAACGAGCAGTACTTC. Amino acids: CASRHRDRGNEQYF.

There are many counts of this clonotype. The chain recombines TRBV12-3 or TRBV12-4 with TRBJ2-5, with D unclear. The CDR3 has 13 amino acids. V lost 3 bases and J 5 bases, leaving 10 bases between the germline ends. CDR3: CASSFLLGETQYF. In DNA form, the CDR3 reads TGTGCCAGCAGTTTCCTCCTGGGGGAGACCCAGTACTTC.

This clonotype turned up a few times. The chain recombines TRBV7-2 with TRBJ2-5; D ambiguous. V gave up 1 base and J gave up 4 bases, with 7 bases separating them. The germline V gene encodes CDR1 SGHTA and CDR2 FQGNSA. There are 13 residues in the CDR3. CDR3 in amino acids: CASSLGQLETQYF. The DNA for the CDR3 is TGTGCCAGCAGCTTAGGACAATTAGAGACCCAGTACTTC.

This clonotype appeared many times. The chain employs TRBV29-1 and TRBJ2-7; D remains unclear. The CDR3 consists of 14 residues. The V end was cut by 6 bases, the J end by 7 bases, with 22 bases between. Germline CDR1 and CDR2: SQVTM and ANQGSEA. The chain's CDR3 is CSVPLGSPPVEQYF. The CDR3 region has the DNA TGCAGCGTCCCGTTGGGCTCCCCCCCGGTGGAGCAGTACTTC.

The chain recombines TRBV20-1 with TRBJ2-5; TRBD1 matches at 11 bases. Germline CDR1 is DFQATT and CDR2 is SNEGSKA (reference sequence). V lost 8 bases and J lost 4; bases outside the gene matches: 12. This CDR3 is built from 15 residues. As DNA, the CDR3 is TGCAGTCCCAACGCTTGGGGACAGGGGGGAGAGACCCAGTACTTC. Translating it yields CSPNAWGQGGETQYF.

This clonotype was detected a few times. The chain couples TRBV24-1 to TRBJ2-7; D may be TRBD1 (5 bases). V was shortened by 3 bases and J by 0 bases, with 5 bases between the two germline ends. Germline CDR1 is KGHDR and CDR2 is SFDVKD. The CDR3 runs 13 residues. This CDR3 reads CATSDGHSYEQYF. The CDR3 DNA reads as TGTGCCACCAGTGATGGACACTCCTACGAGCAGTACTTC.